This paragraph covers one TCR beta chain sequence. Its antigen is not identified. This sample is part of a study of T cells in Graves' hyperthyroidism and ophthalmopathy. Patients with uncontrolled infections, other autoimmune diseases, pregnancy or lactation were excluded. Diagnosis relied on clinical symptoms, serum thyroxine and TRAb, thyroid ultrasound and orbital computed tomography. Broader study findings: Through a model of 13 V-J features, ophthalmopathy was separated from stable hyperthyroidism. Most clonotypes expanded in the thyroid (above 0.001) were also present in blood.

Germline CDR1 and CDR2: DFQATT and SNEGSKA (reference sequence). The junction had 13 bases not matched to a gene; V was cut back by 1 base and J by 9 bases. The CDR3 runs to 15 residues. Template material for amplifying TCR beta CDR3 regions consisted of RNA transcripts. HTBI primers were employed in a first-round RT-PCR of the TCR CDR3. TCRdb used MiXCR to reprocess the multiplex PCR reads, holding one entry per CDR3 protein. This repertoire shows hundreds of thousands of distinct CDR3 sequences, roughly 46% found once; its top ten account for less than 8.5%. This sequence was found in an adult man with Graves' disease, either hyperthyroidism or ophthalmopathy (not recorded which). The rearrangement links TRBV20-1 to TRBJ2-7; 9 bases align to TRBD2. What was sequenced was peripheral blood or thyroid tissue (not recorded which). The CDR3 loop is CSARGGTSLPTGQYF. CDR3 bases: TGCAGTGCTAGAGGGGGGACTAGCCTACCTACGGGGCAGTACTTC.